The T cell receptor beta chain described here comes from a study of cytomegalovirus exposure and HLA in healthy donors. Study results and limitations: Some V segments, TRBV6-2 and TRBV6-3 among them, were indistinguishable and were therefore excluded. Most CMV-associated TCR beta chains were later found to appear HLA-restricted. A few chains tied to CMV proved CMV antigen-specific in vitro.

This clone was detected ten times or more. Its antigen remains unidentified. Use of 60 Vbeta and 13 Jbeta primers characterized the PCR. Assay used: immunoSEQ multiplex PCR; TCRdb lists only in-frame clones, some missing. In the table there are about 140,000 clones, 78% of which are singletons. CDR3 length: 16 residues. CDR1 and CDR2 (germline): SGHRS, YFSETQ. Trimming stripped 5 bases from V and 2 bases from J, with 19 bases between. The sample comprised PBMCs. The V call is TRBV5-1, the J call TRBJ1-2; D is perhaps TRBD1 (5 bases). The sequence came from a female donor in good health and CMV-seronegative. The CDR3 sequence is CASSPGPRGVNYGYTF. The CDR3 nucleotides read TGCGCCAGCAGTCCGGGACCCCGGGGGGTCAACTATGGCTACACCTTC.